The rows below give T cell receptor beta chains drawn from one sample of a study of blood T cell repertoires in COVID-19. The method was immunoSEQ multiplex PCR; TCRdb's version includes in-frame clones alone and lacks a portion of them. The repertoire has approximately 210,000 clones, just over 85% of them found once; the top ten carry 1.5%. What was sequenced was peripheral blood. These receptors came from a man younger than 35 with active or convalescent COVID-19. Each CDR3 is given without its conserved first and last residue. A D gene is named only where the DNA matches it firmly. A row's size may be missing; if present it is once, few, many or a size class.

D gene	V gene	clone size	J gene	CDR3 protein
NA	TRBV19	NA	TRBJ2-3	ASSTGGADTQY
TRBD1	TRBV19	few	TRBJ1-2	ASMEVPQGDGYT
NA	TRBV29-1	NA	TRBJ1-3	SVLLGSSGNTIY
NA	TRBV15	NA	TRBJ2-7	ATSRSLLSGTYEQY
TRBD2	TRBV30	NA	TRBJ2-6	AWSGLAGESGANVLT
NA	TRBV28	once	TRBJ1-5	ASTPLEASGANQPQH
NA	TRBV18	NA	TRBJ1-5	ASSPQGSGNQPQH
NA	TRBV11-2	NA	TRBJ1-1	ASSSSGVTTEAF
TRBD2	TRBV4-3	NA	TRBJ2-1	ASSQEGSSGRAAEQF
NA	TRBV6-5	NA	TRBJ1-2	ASSYQGGIYGYT
TRBD1	TRBV6-5	NA	TRBJ1-1	ASRRTGAEAF
TRBD1	TRBV12-3/TRBV12-4	NA	TRBJ1-6	ASGTGYNSPLH
NA	TRBV29-1	NA	TRBJ2-1	SVEDRGPKLYNEQF
TRBD1	TRBV6-5	NA	TRBJ2-3	ASSSRTGWDTQY
TRBD2	TRBV28	NA	TRBJ2-3	ASVGSGRAGTDTQY
NA	TRBV11-2	NA	TRBJ1-1	ASSFAVNTEAF
NA	TRBV5-1	NA	TRBJ1-1	ASSSRGKQNTEAF
NA	TRBV12-2	NA	TRBJ2-5	ASRLSGRAGETQY
TRBD2	TRBV19	NA	TRBJ2-1	ASSMGTSGYNEQF
TRBD1	TRBV7-9	NA	TRBJ1-6	ASSFLGQGNSPLH
NA	TRBV5-5	NA	TRBJ1-1	ASSPTRVSNTEAF
TRBD1	TRBV29-1	once	TRBJ1-4	STWDRGLF
NA	TRBV7-8	NA	TRBJ1-3	ASSLVVDTIY
NA	TRBV30	once	TRBJ1-6	AWSPGFGQYSPLH
NA	TRBV11-1	NA	TRBJ1-1	ASSYQGHTEAF
TRBD1	TRBV29-1	NA	TRBJ2-5	SVDTDRGETQY
NA	TRBV25-1	NA	TRBJ2-1	ASSESGGRSSYNEQF
NA	TRBV7-8	NA	TRBJ1-5	ASSLGYNQPQH
NA	TRBV30	few	TRBJ1-1	AWSVLGTESATEAF
TRBD1	TRBV7-2	NA	TRBJ2-7	ASSFRDRVIEQY
NA	TRBV28	NA	TRBJ2-7	ASTIDSSYEQY
NA	TRBV5-1	once	TRBJ2-1	ASSLGLTGGVYNEQF
TRBD2	TRBV6-7	few	TRBJ2-1	ASSYSKAGGYYNEQF
NA	TRBV3-1/TRBV3-2	NA	TRBJ1-3	ASSQEGHRFQRNTIY